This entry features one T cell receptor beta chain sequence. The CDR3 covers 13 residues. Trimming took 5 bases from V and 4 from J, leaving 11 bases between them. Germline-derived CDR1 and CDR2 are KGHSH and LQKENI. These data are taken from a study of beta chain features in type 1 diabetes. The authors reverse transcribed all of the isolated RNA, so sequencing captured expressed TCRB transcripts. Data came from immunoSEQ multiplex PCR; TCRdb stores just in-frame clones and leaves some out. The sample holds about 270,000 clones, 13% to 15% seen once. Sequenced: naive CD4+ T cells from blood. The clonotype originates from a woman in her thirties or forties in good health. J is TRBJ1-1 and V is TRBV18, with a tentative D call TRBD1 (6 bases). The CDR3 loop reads CASSKGGSTEAFF. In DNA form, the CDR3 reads TGTGCCAGCTCAAAGGGGGGGAGCACTGAAGCTTTCTTT.